This T cell receptor beta chain was captured in a study of T cells in Graves' hyperthyroidism and ophthalmopathy. There were TCR beta CDR3 regions amplified from RNA transcripts. HTBI primers drove first-round RT-PCR of the TCR CDR3. MiXCR was run by TCRdb on the multiplex PCR reads, yielding one entry per CDR3 protein. This sample has fewer than 850,000 distinct CDR3 sequences, with roughly a sixth found just once. Graves' hyperthyroidism showing no ophthalmopathy progression within 18 months was considered stable. CDR1 is SQVTM and CDR2 is ANQGSEA in the germline V gene. Trimming removed 7 bases from V and 4 bases from J, with 13 bases in between. The CDR3 covers 13 residues.

The specimen was blood. V usage is TRBV29-1 and J usage is TRBJ1-4; D is undetermined. This sequence was found in a man aged 50-60 years with Graves' hyperthyroidism. The CDR3 loop reads CSAAATDNEKLFF. The CDR3 nucleotides read TGCAGCGCCGCGGCCACCGATAATGAAAAACTGTTTTTT. The full variable domain, completed using reference TRBV29-1 and TRBJ1-4, is SAVISQKPSRDICQRGTSLTIQCQVDSQVTMMFWYRQQPGQSLTLIATANQGSEATYESGFVIDKFPISRPNLTFSTLTVSNMSPEDSSIYLCSAAATDNEKLFFGSGTQLSVL.